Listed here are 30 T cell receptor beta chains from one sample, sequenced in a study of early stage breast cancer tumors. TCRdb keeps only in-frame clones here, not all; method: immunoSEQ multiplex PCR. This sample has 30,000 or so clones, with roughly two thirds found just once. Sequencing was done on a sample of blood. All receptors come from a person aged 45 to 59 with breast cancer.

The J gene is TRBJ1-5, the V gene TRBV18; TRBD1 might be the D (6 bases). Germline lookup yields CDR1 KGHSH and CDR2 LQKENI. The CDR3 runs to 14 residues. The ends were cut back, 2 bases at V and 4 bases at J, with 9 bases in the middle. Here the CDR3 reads CASSPGQPNQPQHF. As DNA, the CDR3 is TGTGCCAGCTCACCAGGACAGCCTAATCAGCCCCAGCATTTT.

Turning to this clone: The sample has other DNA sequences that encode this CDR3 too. In DNA, the CDR3 is TGTGCCAGCAGCGGGACAGCCAACTATGGCTACACCTTC. It is translated as CASSGTANYGYTF. The V and J genes are TRBV6-5 and TRBJ1-2, with 7 bases matching TRBD1. The CDR3 is 13 residues long. CDR1 and CDR2 from the germline V gene are MNHEY and SVGAGI. V shed 6 bases, J shed 2 bases, and the junction held 3 bases outside the gene matches.

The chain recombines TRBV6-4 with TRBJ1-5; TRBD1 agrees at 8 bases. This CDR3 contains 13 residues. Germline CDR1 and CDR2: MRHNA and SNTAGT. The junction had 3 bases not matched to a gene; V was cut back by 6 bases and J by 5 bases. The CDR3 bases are TGTGCCAGCAGCGAGGACAGGGATCAGCCCCAGCATTTT. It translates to CASSEDRDQPQHF.

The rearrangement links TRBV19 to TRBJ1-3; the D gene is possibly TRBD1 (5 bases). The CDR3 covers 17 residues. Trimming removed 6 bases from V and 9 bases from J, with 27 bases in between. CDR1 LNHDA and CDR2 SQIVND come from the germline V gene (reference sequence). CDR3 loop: CASRRSAGTSEGTTIYF. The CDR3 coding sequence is TGTGCCAGTAGGCGCTCGGCCGGGACTTCCGAAGGGACCACCATATATTTT.

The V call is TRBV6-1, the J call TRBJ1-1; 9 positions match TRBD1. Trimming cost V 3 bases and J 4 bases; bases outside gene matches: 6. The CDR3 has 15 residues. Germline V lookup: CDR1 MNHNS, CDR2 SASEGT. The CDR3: CASSDGYRGLTEAFF. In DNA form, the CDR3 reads TGTGCCAGCAGTGATGGCTACAGGGGGCTCACTGAAGCTTTCTTT.

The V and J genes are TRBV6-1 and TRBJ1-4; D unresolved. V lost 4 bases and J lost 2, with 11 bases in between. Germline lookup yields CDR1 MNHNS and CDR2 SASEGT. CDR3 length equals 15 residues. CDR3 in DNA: TGTGCCAGCAGTGCCGCTCCGAGGACTAATGAAAAACTGTTTTTT. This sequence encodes CASSAAPRTNEKLFF.

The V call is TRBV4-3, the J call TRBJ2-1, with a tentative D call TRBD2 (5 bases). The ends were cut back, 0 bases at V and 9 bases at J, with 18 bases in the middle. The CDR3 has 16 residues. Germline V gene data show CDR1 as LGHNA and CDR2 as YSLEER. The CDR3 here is CASSQESSVKEAEQFF. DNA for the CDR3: TGCGCCAGCAGCCAAGAGAGTAGTGTTAAGGAGGCTGAGCAGTTCTTC.

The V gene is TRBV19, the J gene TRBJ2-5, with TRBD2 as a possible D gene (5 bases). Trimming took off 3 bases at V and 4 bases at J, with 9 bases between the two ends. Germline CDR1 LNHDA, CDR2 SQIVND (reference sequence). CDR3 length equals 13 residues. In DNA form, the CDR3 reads TGTGCCAGTAGTATTGTGGGAGCAGAGACCCAGTACTTC. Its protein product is CASSIVGAETQYF.

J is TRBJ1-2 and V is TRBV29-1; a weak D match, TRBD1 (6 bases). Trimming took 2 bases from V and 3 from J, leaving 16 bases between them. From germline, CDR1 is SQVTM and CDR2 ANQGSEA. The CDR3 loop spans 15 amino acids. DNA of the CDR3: TGCAGCGTTGAATCCTACAGGGTGGAGGACTATGGCTACACCTTC. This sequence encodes CSVESYRVEDYGYTF.

The CDR3 spells CASSRLAGVSGEQFF. CDR3 bases: TGTGCCAGCAGCCGACTAGCGGGAGTATCTGGGGAGCAGTTCTTC. The chain uses TRBV2 and TRBJ2-1, with 12 bases lining up with TRBD2. Trimming at V came to 6 bases and at J to 10 bases, leaving 10 bases not matched to a gene. Germline CDR1 reads SNHLY; CDR2 reads FYNNEI. The length of the CDR3 is 15 residues.

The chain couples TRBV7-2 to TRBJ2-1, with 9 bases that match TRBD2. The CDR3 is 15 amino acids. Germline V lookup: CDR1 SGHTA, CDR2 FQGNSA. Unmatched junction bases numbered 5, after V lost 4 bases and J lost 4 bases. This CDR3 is CASSSTSGQYNEQFF. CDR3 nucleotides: TGTGCCAGCAGCTCGACTAGCGGCCAATACAATGAGCAGTTCTTC. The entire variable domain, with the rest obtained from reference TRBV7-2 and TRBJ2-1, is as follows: GAGVSQSPSNKVTEKGKDVELRCDPISGHTALYWYRQSLGQGLEFLIYFQGNSAPDKSGLPSDRFSAERTGGSVSTLTIQRTQQEDSAVYLCASSSTSGQYNEQFFGPGTRLTVL.

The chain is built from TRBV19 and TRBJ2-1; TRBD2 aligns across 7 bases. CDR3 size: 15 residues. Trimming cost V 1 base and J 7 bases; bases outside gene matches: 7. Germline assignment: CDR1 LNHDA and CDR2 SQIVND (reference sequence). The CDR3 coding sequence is TGTGCCAGTAGTATAGGGGCGGGGGATTCAAATGAGCAGTTCTTC. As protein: CASSIGAGDSNEQFF.

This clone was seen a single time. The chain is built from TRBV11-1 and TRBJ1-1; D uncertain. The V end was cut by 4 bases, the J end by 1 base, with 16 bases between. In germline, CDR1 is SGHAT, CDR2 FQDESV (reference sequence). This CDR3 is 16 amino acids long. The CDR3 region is CASSSPWRLWNTEAFF. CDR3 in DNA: TGTGCCAGCAGCTCCCCATGGAGACTCTGGAACACTGAAGCTTTCTTT.

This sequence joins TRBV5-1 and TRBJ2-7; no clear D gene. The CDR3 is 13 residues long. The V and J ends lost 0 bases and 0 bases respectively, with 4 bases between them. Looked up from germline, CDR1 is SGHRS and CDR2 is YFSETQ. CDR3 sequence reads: CASSLASSYEQYF. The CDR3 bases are TGCGCCAGCAGCTTGGCGAGCTCCTACGAGCAGTACTTC.

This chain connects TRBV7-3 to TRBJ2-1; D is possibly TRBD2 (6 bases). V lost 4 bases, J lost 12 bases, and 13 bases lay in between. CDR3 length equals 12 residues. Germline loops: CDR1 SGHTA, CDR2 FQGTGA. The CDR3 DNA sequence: TGTGCCAGCAGCTCAGCGGGCCGTCCGCAGTTCTTC. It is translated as CASSSAGRPQFF.

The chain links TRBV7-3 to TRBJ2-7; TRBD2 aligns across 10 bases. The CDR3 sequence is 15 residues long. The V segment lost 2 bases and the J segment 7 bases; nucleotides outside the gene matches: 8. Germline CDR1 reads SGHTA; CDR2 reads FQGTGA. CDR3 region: CASSLGLAGAEEQYF. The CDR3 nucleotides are TGTGCCAGCAGCTTAGGGCTAGCGGGAGCCGAGGAGCAGTACTTC.

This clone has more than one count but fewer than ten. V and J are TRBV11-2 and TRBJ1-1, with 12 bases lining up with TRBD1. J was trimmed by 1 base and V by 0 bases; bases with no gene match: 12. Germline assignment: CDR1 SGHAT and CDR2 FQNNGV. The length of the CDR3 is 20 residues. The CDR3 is CASSLEGWWDRGRRNTEAFF. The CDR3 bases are TGTGCCAGCAGCTTAGAAGGATGGTGGGACAGGGGGCGGAGGAACACTGAAGCTTTCTTT.

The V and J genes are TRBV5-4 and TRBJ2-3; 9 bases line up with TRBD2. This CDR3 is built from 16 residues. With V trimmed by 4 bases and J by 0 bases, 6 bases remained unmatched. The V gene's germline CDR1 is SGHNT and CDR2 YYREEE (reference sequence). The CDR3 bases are TGTGCCAGCAGCGGGGGAGCGGGAGGCAGCACAGATACGCAGTATTTT. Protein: CASSGGAGGSTDTQYF.

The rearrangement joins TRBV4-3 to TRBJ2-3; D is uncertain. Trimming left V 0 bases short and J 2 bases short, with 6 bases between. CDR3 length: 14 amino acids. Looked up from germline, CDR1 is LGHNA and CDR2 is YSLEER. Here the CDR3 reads CASSQERYTDTQYF. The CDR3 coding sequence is TGCGCCAGCAGCCAAGAAAGATACACAGATACGCAGTATTTT.

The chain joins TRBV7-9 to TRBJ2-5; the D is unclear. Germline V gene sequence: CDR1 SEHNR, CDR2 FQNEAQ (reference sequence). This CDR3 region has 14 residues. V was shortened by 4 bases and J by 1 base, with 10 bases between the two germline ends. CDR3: CASSSRMIQETQYF. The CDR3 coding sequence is TGTGCCAGCAGCTCCCGGATGATCCAAGAGACCCAGTACTTC.

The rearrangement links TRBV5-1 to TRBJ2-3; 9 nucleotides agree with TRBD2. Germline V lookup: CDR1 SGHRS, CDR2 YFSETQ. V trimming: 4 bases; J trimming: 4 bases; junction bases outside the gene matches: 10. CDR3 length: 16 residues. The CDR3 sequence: CASSPLGSGRSDTQYF. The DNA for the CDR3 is TGCGCCAGCAGCCCCCTAGGGAGCGGGAGGTCAGATACGCAGTATTTT.

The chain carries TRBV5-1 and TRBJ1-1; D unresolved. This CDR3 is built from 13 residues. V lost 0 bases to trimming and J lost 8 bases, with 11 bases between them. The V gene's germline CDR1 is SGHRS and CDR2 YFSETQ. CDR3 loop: CASSLERGREAFF. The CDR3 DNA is TGCGCCAGCAGCTTGGAACGGGGTAGAGAAGCTTTCTTT.

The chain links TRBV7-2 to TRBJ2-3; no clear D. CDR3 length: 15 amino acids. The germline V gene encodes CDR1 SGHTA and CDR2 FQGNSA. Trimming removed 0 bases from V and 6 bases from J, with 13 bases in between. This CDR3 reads CASSLAVAIGDTQYF. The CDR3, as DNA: TGTGCCAGCAGCTTAGCGGTGGCTATCGGGGATACGCAGTATTTT.

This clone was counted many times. CDR3 region: CAISTGSEQSYGYTF. In DNA, the CDR3 is TGTGCCATCAGTACAGGGAGCGAGCAATCCTATGGCTACACCTTC. The chain recombines TRBV10-3 with TRBJ1-2; tentatively, D is TRBD1 (6 bases). The CDR3 contains 15 residues. Germline values: CDR1 ENHRY, CDR2 SYGVKD. V was trimmed by 5 bases and J by 4 bases, leaving 17 bases between them.

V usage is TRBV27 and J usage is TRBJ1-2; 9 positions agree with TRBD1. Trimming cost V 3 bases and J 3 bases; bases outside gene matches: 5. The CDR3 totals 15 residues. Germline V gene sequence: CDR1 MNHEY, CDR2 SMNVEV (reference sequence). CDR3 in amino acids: CASSLGTGKDYGYTF. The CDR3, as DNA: TGTGCCAGCAGTTTGGGGACAGGGAAAGACTATGGCTACACCTTC.

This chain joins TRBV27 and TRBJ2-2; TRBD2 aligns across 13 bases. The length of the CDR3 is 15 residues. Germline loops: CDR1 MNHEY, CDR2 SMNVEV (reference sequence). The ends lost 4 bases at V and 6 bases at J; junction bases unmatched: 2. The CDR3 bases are TGTGCCAGCAGTTATGGACTAGCGGGAGCCGGGGAGCTGTTTTTT. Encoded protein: CASSYGLAGAGELFF.

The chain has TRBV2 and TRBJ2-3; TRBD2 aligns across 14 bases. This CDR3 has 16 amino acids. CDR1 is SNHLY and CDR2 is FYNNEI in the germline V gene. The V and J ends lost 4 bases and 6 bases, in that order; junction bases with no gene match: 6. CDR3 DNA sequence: TGTGCCAGCAGTGCGATGGGGACTAGCGGGAGTGATACGCAGTATTTT. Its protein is CASSAMGTSGSDTQYF.

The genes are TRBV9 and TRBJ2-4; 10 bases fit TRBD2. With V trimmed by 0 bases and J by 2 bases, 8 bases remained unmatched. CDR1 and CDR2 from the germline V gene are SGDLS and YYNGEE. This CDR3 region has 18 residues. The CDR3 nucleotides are TGTGCCAGCAGCGTAGATGGTAGCGGGAGGCCGACCAAAAACATTCAGTACTTC. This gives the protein CASSVDGSGRPTKNIQYF.

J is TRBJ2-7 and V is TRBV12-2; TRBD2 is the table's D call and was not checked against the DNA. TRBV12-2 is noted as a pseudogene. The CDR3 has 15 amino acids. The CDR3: CASRLESGNLHEQYF. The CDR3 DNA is TGTGCAAGTCGCTTAGAAAGCGGCAACCTCCACGAGCAGTACTTC.

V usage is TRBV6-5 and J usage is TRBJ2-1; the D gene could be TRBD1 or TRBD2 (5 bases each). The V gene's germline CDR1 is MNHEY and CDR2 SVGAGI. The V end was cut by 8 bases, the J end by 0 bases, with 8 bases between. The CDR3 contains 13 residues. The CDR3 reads CASGTISYNEQFF. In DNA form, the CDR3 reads TGTGCCAGCGGGACCATCTCCTACAATGAGCAGTTCTTC.